Listed below are T cell receptor beta chains from one sample, sequenced in a study of PD-1 blockade in classical Hodgkin lymphoma. Sequencing used immunoSEQ multiplex PCR; TCRdb keeps in-frame clones, though not all of them. Among more than 40,000 clones listed, over 60% were seen once. The source was peripheral blood mononuclear cells (PBMCs), collected at baseline. All receptors derive from a human donor with classical Hodgkin lymphoma. Each CDR3 is given with its conserved first and last residue. The order of the fields is CDR3 protein, CDR3 DNA, clone size, CDR3 length, J gene, D gene, V gene. A D gene is named only where the DNA matches it firmly. Clone size is stated in some rows and not others, as once, few, many or a class when expanded.

CASSYRRESSYEQYF | TGTGCCAGCAGTTACCGCAGGGAGAGCTCCTACGAGCAGTACTTC | NA | 15 | TRBJ2-7 | NA | TRBV6-5
CASSPQGDTGELFF | TGTGCCAGCAGCCCCCAGGGGGACACCGGGGAGCTGTTTTTT | NA | 14 | TRBJ2-2 | TRBD1 | TRBV6-6
CASSPGLGSYEQYF | TGTGCCAGCAGTCCCGGACTTGGCTCCTACGAGCAGTACTTC | NA | 14 | TRBJ2-7 | NA | TRBV13
CASGLEGTYEQYF | TGTGCTAGTGGTTTGGAAGGGACCTACGAGCAGTACTTC | NA | 13 | TRBJ2-7 | NA | TRBV12-5
CASSFNRAGELFF | TGTGCCAGCAGTTTCAACCGCGCCGGGGAGCTGTTTTTT | NA | 13 | TRBJ2-2 | NA | TRBV6-6
CASSYERTMNTEAFF | TGTGCCAGCAGTTACGAGAGGACAATGAACACTGAAGCTTTCTTT | NA | 15 | TRBJ1-1 | NA | TRBV6-5
CASSWTGLYNEQFF | TGTGCCAGCAGCTGGACAGGACTCTACAATGAGCAGTTCTTC | NA | 14 | TRBJ2-1 | TRBD1 | TRBV5-4
CASSSLRGPTGELFF | TGTGCCAGCTCTTCACTCAGGGGGCCCACCGGGGAGCTGTTTTTT | once | 15 | TRBJ2-2 | TRBD1 | TRBV18
CSVEGRMNTEAFF | TGCAGCGTTGAAGGCAGAATGAACACTGAAGCTTTCTTT | few | 13 | TRBJ1-1 | NA | TRBV29-1
CASREGGGGKTQYF | TGTGCCAGCAGGGAGGGGGGGGGTGGAAAGACCCAGTACTTC | NA | 14 | TRBJ2-5 | NA | TRBV27
CASSRRPLAGVRGVYEQYF | TGTGCCAGCAGCCGGAGACCACTAGCGGGAGTGCGGGGGGTTTACGAGCAGTACTTC | NA | 19 | TRBJ2-7 | TRBD2 | TRBV7-2
CASSPAGLQTAYTF | TGTGCCAGCAGCCCGGCAGGGCTCCAAACTGCCTACACCTTC | once | 14 | TRBJ1-2 | NA | TRBV7-3
CSVGGSLGGTEAFF | TGCAGCGTCGGGGGATCCTTGGGGGGAACTGAAGCTTTCTTT | NA | 14 | TRBJ1-1 | NA | TRBV29-1
CASSQPEGGRNEKLFF | TGCGCCAGCAGCCAACCCGAGGGAGGCCGTAATGAAAAACTGTTTTTT | NA | 16 | TRBJ1-4 | NA | TRBV4-1
CASSIGGLAVTF | TGTGCCAGTAGTATAGGCGGACTAGCGGTAACTTTC | NA | 12 | TRBJ2-7 | TRBD2 | TRBV19
CASSLRTLYNEQFF | TGTGCCAGCAGCTTGAGGACACTATACAATGAGCAGTTCTTC | NA | 14 | TRBJ2-1 | NA | TRBV7-2
CAISESNRAFHPEQFF | TGTGCCATCAGTGAGTCGAACCGGGCCTTCCACCCTGAGCAGTTCTTC | once | 16 | TRBJ2-1 | NA | TRBV10-3
CAILQGAQSNQPQHF | TGTGCCATCTTACAGGGGGCGCAGAGCAATCAGCCCCAGCATTTT | NA | 15 | TRBJ1-5 | TRBD1 | TRBV10-3
CASSQEGVLVREQYF | TGTGCCAGCAGCCAAGAAGGGGTACTAGTTCGGGAGCAGTACTTC | many | 15 | TRBJ2-7 | NA | TRBV14
CASSRQVESTEAFF | TGTGCCAGCAGCCGACAGGTAGAGAGCACTGAAGCTTTCTTT | NA | 14 | TRBJ1-1 | NA | TRBV7-9
CASRTGNSGNTIYF | TGTGCCAGCAGGACAGGTAACTCTGGAAACACCATATATTTT | NA | 14 | TRBJ1-3 | NA | TRBV6-5
CASSRGQASGANVLTF | TGTGCCAGTAGTAGGGGACAGGCCTCTGGGGCCAACGTCCTGACTTTC | NA | 16 | TRBJ2-6 | TRBD1 | TRBV19
CASFDLGTNEKLFF | TGTGCCAGCTTCGATCTGGGGACTAATGAAAAACTGTTTTTT | medium-sized | 14 | TRBJ1-4 | NA | TRBV7-9
CATYGTGKDNYGYTF | TGTGCCACCTACGGGACAGGGAAAGATAACTATGGCTACACCTTC | NA | 15 | TRBJ1-2 | TRBD1 | TRBV28
CASSFSAGGNSGNTIYF | TGTGCCAGCAGTTTTAGTGCGGGAGGGAACTCTGGAAACACCATATATTTT | NA | 17 | TRBJ1-3 | NA | TRBV28
CASRYQSTEAFF | TGTGCCAGCAGGTACCAGAGTACTGAAGCTTTCTTT | NA | 12 | TRBJ1-1 | NA | TRBV6-5
CATSRQGTEQFF | TGTGCCACCAGCAGACAGGGAACTGAGCAGTTCTTC | NA | 12 | TRBJ2-1 | NA | TRBV15
CASSLMGTGAGTQYF | TGCGCCAGCAGCTTGATGGGGACAGGGGCAGGTACGCAGTATTTT | NA | 15 | TRBJ2-3 | TRBD1 | TRBV5-1
CASSSPPYEQYF | TGTGCCAGCAGCTCCCCCCCCTACGAGCAGTACTTC | NA | 12 | TRBJ2-7 | NA | TRBV7-9
CASSIRDGLAKNIQYF | TGTGCCAGTAGTATTCGGGACGGCCTAGCCAAAAACATTCAGTACTTC | NA | 16 | TRBJ2-4 | NA | TRBV19
CASSQAASGEYEQYF | TGTGCCAGCAGCCAAGCGGCTAGCGGTGAATACGAGCAGTACTTC | NA | 15 | TRBJ2-7 | TRBD2 | TRBV4-2
CASSLVGDYGYTF | TGTGCCAGCAGCTTAGTGGGGGACTATGGCTACACCTTC | NA | 13 | TRBJ1-2 | NA | TRBV7-9
CASSVITGELFF | TGTGCCAGCAGTGTCATCACCGGGGAGCTGTTTTTT | few | 12 | TRBJ2-2 | NA | TRBV6-5
CASSPPHNSPLHF | TGTGCCAGCAGTCCTCCTCATAATTCACCCCTCCACTTT | NA | 13 | TRBJ1-6 | NA | TRBV28
CASSVRGVTDTQYF | TGTGCCAGCAGCGTAAGGGGGGTCACAGATACGCAGTATTTT | NA | 14 | TRBJ2-3 | NA | TRBV9
CASSHSGAGTYGQYF | TGCGCCAGCAGTCATTCAGGGGCTGGAACCTACGGGCAGTACTTC | NA | 15 | TRBJ2-7 | NA | TRBV23-1
CASWTGGYQPQHF | TGTGCCAGCTGGACAGGGGGTTATCAGCCCCAGCATTTT | NA | 13 | TRBJ1-5 | TRBD1 | TRBV19
CASSSPGQYSSGYTF | TGTGCCAGCAGTTCCCCGGGACAGTATTCGTCCGGCTACACCTTC | NA | 15 | TRBJ1-2 | TRBD1 | TRBV7-8
CASSLDTGLNQPQHF | TGTGCCAGCAGCTTAGATACAGGTCTAAATCAGCCCCAGCATTTT | few | 15 | TRBJ1-5 | NA | TRBV7-6
CASLTTPSGSGFGEQFF | TGTGCCAGCCTCACCACCCCCAGCGGGTCAGGGTTCGGTGAGCAGTTCTTC | NA | 17 | TRBJ2-1 | NA | TRBV18
CSVVSDSNEKLFF | TGCAGCGTTGTCTCGGACAGTAATGAAAAACTGTTTTTT | NA | 13 | TRBJ1-4 | NA | TRBV29-1
CASSTTGGTEAFF | TGTGCCAGCAGTACGACAGGGGGCACTGAAGCTTTCTTT | NA | 13 | TRBJ1-1 | TRBD1 | TRBV6-5
CARKPGQAVYEQYF | TGTGCCAGAAAACCCGGACAGGCGGTCTACGAGCAGTACTTC | NA | 14 | TRBJ2-7 | TRBD1 | TRBV6-1
CASSLPSFLPDQETQYF | TGTGCCAGCAGCCTCCCGAGTTTCCTACCAGACCAAGAGACCCAGTACTTC | NA | 17 | TRBJ2-5 | NA | TRBV7-9
CASSLGSGSTNEQFF | TGTGCCAGCAGTTTAGGGAGCGGGTCAACGAATGAGCAGTTCTTC | NA | 15 | TRBJ2-1 | NA | TRBV27
CASSEVGGFYGYTF | TGTGCCAGCAGTGAAGTTGGGGGCTTCTATGGCTACACCTTC | NA | 14 | TRBJ1-2 | NA | TRBV6-1
CASSPRRTGELFF | TGTGCCAGCAGCCCCCGACGCACCGGGGAGCTGTTTTTT | NA | 13 | TRBJ2-2 | NA | TRBV11-2
CASRTRDLNTDTQYF | TGTGCCAGCAGAACCCGGGACTTAAACACAGATACGCAGTATTTT | few | 15 | TRBJ2-3 | NA | TRBV4-2
CASSLGGDRAGEKLFF | TGTGCCAGCAGTTTAGGGGGGGACAGGGCCGGTGAAAAACTGTTTTTT | NA | 16 | TRBJ1-4 | TRBD1 | TRBV27